A single sample is the source of the 26 T cell receptor beta chains below, sequenced in a study of identical twins. One entry per CDR3 protein, called by TCRdb with MiXCR from the 5' RACE reads. In the table there are around 670,000 distinct CDR3 sequences, over 5% of which are singletons. The sample taken for sequencing was naive T cells sorted from blood. These receptor sequences come from a man younger than 35 in good health.

V gene TRBV9 combines with J gene TRBJ1-6; D uncertain. The germline gives CDR1 SGDLS, CDR2 YYNGEE. The length of the CDR3 is 16 residues. V gave up 4 bases and J gave up 7 bases, with 18 bases separating them. This CDR3 is CASSRSGLDLNSPLHF. CDR3 DNA sequence: TGTGCCAGCAGCCGCTCTGGACTCGATTTAAATTCACCCCTCCACTTT.

This clonotype was counted many times. The rearrangement links TRBV12-3 or TRBV12-4 to TRBJ2-1, with TRBD2 matching over 12 bases. V was clipped by 6 bases and J by 9 bases; unmatched bases: 9. The CDR3 totals 15 residues. The CDR3 coding sequence is TGTGCCAGCAGCTCGACTAGCGGGAGTGAGAGTGAGCAGTTCTTC. Its protein is CASSSTSGSESEQFF.

This clonotype was picked up a small number of times. This sequence joins TRBV5-1 and TRBJ2-1, with D tentatively TRBD1 or TRBD2 (5 bases each). The V and J ends lost 0 bases and 5 bases respectively, with 12 bases between them. The length of the CDR3 is 15 residues. CDR1 SGHRS and CDR2 YFSETQ come from the germline V gene. The CDR3 loop reads CASSLDRGRNNEQFF. CDR3 nucleotide sequence: TGCGCCAGCAGCTTGGACCGGGGACGGAACAATGAGCAGTTCTTC.

The chain links TRBV20-1 to TRBJ2-7; 14 bases are shared with TRBD2. Germline loops: CDR1 DFQATT, CDR2 SNEGSKA (reference sequence). This CDR3 region has 15 residues. The J segment lost 0 bases and the V segment lost 4 bases, leaving 2 bases of the junction unmatched. Here the CDR3 reads CSATGTSGSSYEQYF. As DNA, the CDR3 is TGCAGTGCTACTGGGACTAGCGGGAGCTCCTACGAGCAGTACTTC.

This clonotype was detected ten times or more. This chain joins TRBV10-3 and TRBJ2-2; D is ambiguous. The CDR3 is 15 amino acids. V lost 7 bases and J 3 bases, leaving 15 bases between the germline ends. CDR1 is ENHRY and CDR2 is SYGVKD in the germline V gene. Here the CDR3 reads CAIKAGLADTGELFF. CDR3 DNA: TGTGCCATCAAGGCAGGTCTGGCGGACACCGGGGAGCTGTTTTTT.

V is TRBV5-1 and J is TRBJ1-2; D perhaps matches TRBD1 (6 bases). V shed 4 bases and J shed 6 bases, with 10 bases lying between them. CDR3 length: 12 residues. From germline, CDR1 is SGHRS and CDR2 YFSETQ. The DNA for the CDR3 is TGCGCCAGCAGCCCGTCAGGGGATGGCTACACCTTC. Translation: CASSPSGDGYTF.

For this clonotype: The junction departs from germline at one end; a sequencing error may be responsible. The CDR3 protein is CASIRTGTSAYNDQFF. The CDR3 bases are TGTGCCAGCATAAGAACCGGGACTAGCGCCTACAATGATCAGTTCTTC. The chain carries TRBV11-2 and TRBJ2-1; 10 bases fit TRBD2. Germline CDR1 SGHAT, CDR2 FQNNGV. This CDR3 has 16 residues.

This clonotype was seen repeatedly, ten times or more. The V and J genes are TRBV6-2 or TRBV6-3 and TRBJ2-3; 7 bases are a match to TRBD1. The germline CDR1 and CDR2 sequences are MNHEY and SVGEGT. The CDR3 totals 18 residues. Unmatched junction bases numbered 16, after V lost 4 bases and J lost 3 bases. The CDR3 bases are TGTGCCAGCAGTTTACAGGGAACAGGGGCAAGGCCGACAGATACGCAGTATTTT. This encodes CASSLQGTGARPTDTQYF.

This clonotype was recorded at least ten times. This sequence joins TRBV7-8 and TRBJ1-6; the D is unclear. CDR3 size: 15 residues. Trimming took off 5 bases at V and 0 bases at J, with 8 bases between the two ends. Per germline, CDR1 SGHVS and CDR2 FQNEAQ. The CDR3 DNA sequence: TGTGCCAGCAGCCGGAGGGACTCCTATAATTCACCCCTCCACTTT. Amino acids: CASSRRDSYNSPLHF.

This clonotype was recorded many times. Here the CDR3 DNA reads TGCAGTGCCACGGACAGGGACACTCTCTACGAGCAGTACGTC. Amino acid sequence: CSATDRDTLYEQYV. This chain links TRBV20-1 with TRBJ2-7, with TRBD1 matching over 8 bases. The CDR3 is 14 residues long. The germline V gene has CDR1 DFQATT and CDR2 SNEGSKA (reference sequence). V shed 6 bases and J 3 bases; nucleotides not matched to a gene: 10.

Concerning this clonotype itself: The junction differs from germline at one of its ends, possibly a read error. The V gene is TRBV19, the J gene TRBJ2-1, with 12 bases lining up with TRBD2. This CDR3 has 19 amino acids. Per germline, CDR1 LNHDA and CDR2 SQIVND (reference sequence). CDR3 in amino acids: CASSSRLAGEEFSSNEQFF. The CDR3 DNA sequence: TGTGCCAGTAGTTCCCGACTAGCGGGAGAGGAGTTCTCCTCCAATGAGCAGTTCTTC.

There are many counts of this clonotype. This chain links TRBV15 with TRBJ2-2; D perhaps matches TRBD1 (6 bases). V lost 0 bases and J lost 3, with 8 bases in between. The CDR3 totals 15 residues. The germline V gene has CDR1 LNHNV and CDR2 YYDKDF (reference sequence). CDR3 coding DNA: TGTGCCACCAGCAGAGAGGACAGTTACACCGGGGAGCTGTTTTTT. This encodes CATSREDSYTGELFF.

This clonotype has only a few counts. V and J are TRBV5-1 and TRBJ2-3; D assignment may be TRBD1 or TRBD2 (5 bases each). V was cut by 6 bases and J by 0 bases, with 17 bases left in between. CDR3 length: 16 residues. CDR1 and CDR2 from the germline V gene are SGHRS and YFSETQ. CDR3 DNA: TGCGCCAGCAAGACCCCGGGACCGGAAAGCACAGATACGCAGTATTTT. This translates into CASKTPGPESTDTQYF.

This clonotype was seen more than once but under ten times. The chain is built from TRBV29-1 and TRBJ1-5; 8 nucleotides match TRBD1. Germline V CDR1 and CDR2: SQVTM, ANQGSEA. V shed 4 bases, J shed 3 bases, and the junction held 2 bases outside the gene matches. The CDR3 runs to 13 residues. CDR3 protein: CSVGQGTNQPQHF. The CDR3 bases are TGCAGCGTTGGACAGGGGACCAATCAGCCCCAGCATTTT.

This clonotype came up many times. The chain uses TRBV7-2 and TRBJ2-5; the D gene is possibly TRBD2 (6 bases). CDR1 SGHTA and CDR2 FQGNSA come from the germline V gene. V lost 0 bases to trimming and J lost 0 bases, with 11 bases between them. The CDR3 covers 16 residues. CDR3 sequence (DNA): TGTGCCAGCAGCTTAGCTAGCGGAGCGTACCAAGAGACCCAGTACTTC. Translated, it gives CASSLASGAYQETQYF.

In regard to this clonotype: This may be a read error: a much more frequent sequence differs by one nucleotide. V usage is TRBV11-2 and J usage is TRBJ2-1; D perhaps matches TRBD1 (5 bases). Germline CDR1 reads SGHAT; CDR2 reads FQNNGV. Trimming took 2 bases from V and 0 from J, leaving 17 bases between them. This CDR3 region has 18 residues. CDR3 region: CASSLRIQGGVSYNEQFF. The DNA of the CDR3 is TGTGCCAGCAGCTTAAGGATCCAGGGCGGTGTCTCCTACAATGAGCAGTTCTTC.

V is TRBV7-7 and J is TRBJ2-7; 7 positions match TRBD2. The CDR3 extends over 18 amino acids. Germline V gene lookup returns CDR1 SSHAT and CDR2 FNYEAQ (reference sequence). The V gene end was trimmed by 1 base and the J gene end by 5 bases; junction bases not matched to a gene: 17. The CDR3 reads CASSLDHYREAASDEQYF. CDR3 DNA sequence: TGTGCCAGCAGCTTAGACCATTATCGGGAGGCGGCATCCGACGAGCAGTACTTC.

The chain's CDR3 is CASSYSQGYNEQFF. CDR3 nucleotide sequence: TGTGCCAGCAGTTACTCGCAGGGATACAATGAGCAGTTCTTC. The gene calls are TRBV6-5 and TRBJ2-1, with D perhaps matching TRBD1 (5 bases). V lost 0 bases and J lost 4, with 7 bases in between. Germline V gene data show CDR1 as MNHEY and CDR2 as SVGAGI. This CDR3 comprises 14 residues.

The table lists this clonotype with many counts. V usage is TRBV20-1 and J usage is TRBJ2-1, with TRBD2 identical over 8 bases. V lost 1 base and J lost 7; bases outside the gene matches: 9. CDR3 length equals 15 residues. Germline values: CDR1 DFQATT, CDR2 SNEGSKA (reference sequence). CDR3 in amino acids: CSARVAAGVGNEQFF. CDR3 nucleotides: TGCAGTGCTAGAGTCGCAGCGGGAGTAGGTAATGAGCAGTTCTTC.

In its sample, this clonotype was seen many times. The CDR3 reads CASSLEEPGQGGNQPQHF. The CDR3 nucleotides read TGTGCCAGCAGCTTAGAAGAACCGGGACAGGGAGGCAATCAGCCCCAGCATTTT. The gene calls are TRBV11-2 and TRBJ1-5; 9 positions match TRBD1. Germline-derived CDR1 and CDR2 are SGHAT and FQNNGV. With 0 bases clipped from V and 2 bases from J, the junction kept 8 bases outside the gene matches. The CDR3 sequence is 18 residues long.

This clonotype was seen more than once but under ten times. This sequence joins TRBV13 and TRBJ2-5, with 10 bases identical to TRBD2. This CDR3 is 15 amino acids long. The V segment lost 5 bases and the J segment 4 bases; nucleotides outside the gene matches: 7. CDR1 and CDR2 from the germline V gene are PRHDT and FYEKMQ (reference sequence). The CDR3 spells CASSRSGRDGETQYF. The CDR3 nucleotides are TGTGCCAGCAGCCGCAGCGGGAGGGACGGAGAGACCCAGTACTTC.

This clonotype was detected ten times or more. The chain joins TRBV6-2 or TRBV6-3 to TRBJ2-1; 12 bases line up with TRBD2. Trimming at V came to 6 bases and at J to 4 bases, leaving 7 bases not matched to a gene. The CDR3 totals 16 residues. Germline V gives CDR1 MNHEY, CDR2 SVGEGT. The CDR3 DNA reads as TGTGCCAGCAGAACCTACGGACTAGCGGGGTACAATGAGCAGTTCTTC. Its protein product is CASRTYGLAGYNEQFF.

The CDR3 nucleotides are TGTGCCAGCAGCTACGCAGGACAGTTTCAGCCCCAGCATTTT. The encoded protein is CASSYAGQFQPQHF. The chain is built from TRBV7-2 and TRBJ1-5, with D perhaps TRBD1 (6 bases). CDR1 is SGHTA and CDR2 is FQGNSA in the germline V gene. This CDR3 is built from 14 residues. The V end was cut by 4 bases, the J end by 6 bases, with 13 bases between.

The genes are TRBV20-1 and TRBJ1-2; 7 nucleotides align to TRBD1. The CDR3 is made up of 13 amino acids. The V gene end was trimmed by 5 bases and the J gene end by 2 bases; junction bases not matched to a gene: 5. The germline V gene encodes CDR1 DFQATT and CDR2 SNEGSKA (reference sequence). The CDR3 protein is CSAQVDRNYGYTF. In nucleotides, the CDR3 is TGCAGTGCTCAGGTGGACAGGAACTATGGCTACACCTTC.

This clonotype has a handful of counts. The CDR3 region is CASSFEVGLSYEQYV. CDR3 DNA sequence: TGTGCCAGCAGTTTTGAAGTCGGGCTCTCCTACGAGCAGTACGTC. The V gene is TRBV12-3 or TRBV12-4, the J gene TRBJ2-7; no clear D. The V end lost 3 bases, the J end lost 0 bases, and 12 bases lay between the germline ends. The CDR3 spans 15 residues.

The chain employs TRBV20-1 and TRBJ2-5, with TRBD2 matching over 8 bases. This CDR3 is built from 14 residues. The germline CDR1 and CDR2 sequences are DFQATT and SNEGSKA (reference sequence). V lost 0 bases and J lost 5; bases outside the gene matches: 5. The CDR3, as DNA: TGCAGTGCTAGAGACGGGAGGGTAGGGGAGACCCAGTACTTC. Amino acid sequence: CSARDGRVGETQYF.